One and the same sample provided the 5 T cell receptor beta chains below, sequenced in a study of blood T cell repertoires in COVID-19. Assay: immunoSEQ multiplex PCR; the TCRdb copy retains only in-frame clones and omits some. Of some 200,000 clones detected, 80% to 90% appear once; the ten largest clones hold over 0.7%. Sequences were obtained from peripheral blood. These receptors came from a woman between 18 and 29 years old who had recovered from COVID-19.

The chain carries TRBV5-1 and TRBJ2-7; tentative D call: TRBD1 (6 bases). Germline CDR1 and CDR2: SGHRS and YFSETQ. The CDR3 has 14 residues. The V gene lost 0 bases and the J gene lost 3 bases, with 10 bases spanning the gap. In nucleotides, the CDR3 is TGCGCCAGCAGCTTGGAAGGCAGGGGCTACGAGCAGTACGTC. It translates to CASSLEGRGYEQYV.

The V and J genes are TRBV4-3 and TRBJ2-3; perhaps TRBD1 as D (6 bases). The V and J ends lost 0 bases and 2 bases respectively, with 9 bases between them. CDR3 length: 15 amino acids. The V gene's germline CDR1 is LGHNA and CDR2 YSLEER. The chain's CDR3 is CASSQDPGATDTQYF. The CDR3 DNA sequence: TGCGCCAGCAGCCAAGATCCAGGGGCCACAGATACGCAGTATTTT.

The genes are TRBV9 and TRBJ1-1; D is possibly TRBD1 (5 bases). Germline CDR1 reads SGDLS; CDR2 reads YYNGEE. The CDR3 has 14 residues. With 3 bases removed from V and 2 bases from J, the gap between germline ends came to 11 bases. In DNA form, the CDR3 reads TGTGCCAGCAGCGCTACAGGTATTAACACTGAAGCTTTCTTT. Translated: CASSATGINTEAFF.

J is TRBJ2-3 and V is TRBV5-6; a possible D gene is TRBD2 (5 bases). Looked up from germline, CDR1 is SGHDT and CDR2 is YYEEEE. V was shortened by 4 bases and J by 6 bases, with 15 bases between the two germline ends. The CDR3 contains 14 residues. Here the CDR3 reads CASSAGIQLDTQYF. Written as DNA, the CDR3 is TGTGCCAGCAGCGCCGGGATCCAGCTGGATACGCAGTATTTT.

The rearrangement uses TRBV3-1 (or the pseudogene TRBV3-2) and TRBJ2-2; 7 positions match TRBD1. The CDR3 length is 16 residues. Trimming at V came to 2 bases and at J to 1 base, leaving 4 bases not matched to a gene. Germline CDR1 and CDR2: LGHDT and YNNKEL (reference sequence). The DNA for the CDR3 is TGTGCCAGCAGCCAAAACAGGGGCGTGAACACCGGGGAGCTGTTTTTT. This encodes CASSQNRGVNTGELFF.